The clone carrying this TCR beta chain has more than one count but fewer than ten. Its antigen is as yet unknown. For the second PCR, which ran for 7 to 11 cycles, a sample-barcoded 5' primer and a J-beta primer mix were used. Researchers report that a template-switch adaptor with 12 random nucleotides tagged each cDNA molecule. TCRdb re-derived calls from the 5' RACE reads in MiXCR, one entry per CDR3 protein. The sample includes 980,000 or so distinct CDR3 sequences, around 49% of them seen just once. The data were taken from a study of blood T cells in healthy people across ages. Study outcomes and limitations: A greater number of naive CD4+ cells and higher diversity distinguished long-lived donors from aged donors.

The TCR sequence derives from a man aged 25-45 years in good health. The sample consisted of blood.

Written as DNA, the CDR3 is TGTGCCAGGCAGGGGAACTATGGCTACACCTTC. It encodes CARQGNYGYTF. The chain employs TRBV2 and TRBJ1-2, with D perhaps TRBD1 (6 bases). The CDR3 extends over 11 amino acids. Trimming stripped 9 bases from V and 2 bases from J, with 7 bases between. Germline CDR1 and CDR2: SNHLY and FYNNEI.